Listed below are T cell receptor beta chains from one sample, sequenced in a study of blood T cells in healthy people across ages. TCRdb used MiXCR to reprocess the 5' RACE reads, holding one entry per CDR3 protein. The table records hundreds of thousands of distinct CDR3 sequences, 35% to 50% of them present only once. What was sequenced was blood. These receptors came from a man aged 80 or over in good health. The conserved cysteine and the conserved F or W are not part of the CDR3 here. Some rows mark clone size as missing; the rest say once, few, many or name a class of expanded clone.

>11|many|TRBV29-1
SGLAGGPNEQF
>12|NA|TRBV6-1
ASSEVRATGELF
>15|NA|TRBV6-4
ASSALAGGTSYNEQY
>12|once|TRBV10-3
AISGGRWGETQY
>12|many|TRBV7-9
ASSLAGIAYGYT
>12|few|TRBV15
ATGAPESTDTQY
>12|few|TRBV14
ASSRISGTDEQY
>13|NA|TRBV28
ASSLARAGGTEAF
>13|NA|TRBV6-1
ACSSSPYSYNEQF
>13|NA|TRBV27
AGSARTGGGYGYT
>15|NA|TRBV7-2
ASSLVSGTGGYQPQH